The 17 T cell receptor beta chains in this list originate from one sample, sequenced in a study of cytomegalovirus exposure and HLA in healthy donors. 13 Jbeta primers and 60 Vbeta primers were used for the PCR. Some clones are missing from TCRdb's copy, which holds only in-frame ones; the method was immunoSEQ multiplex PCR. The sample records 90,000 or so clones, approximately 68% being singletons. Material: PBMCs. These receptors were obtained from a boy under 18 in good health and CMV-seropositive.

This rearrangement joins TRBV5-6 to TRBJ2-3, with 9 bases identical to TRBD1. The junction had 11 bases not matched to a gene; V was cut back by 0 bases and J by 3 bases. CDR1 is SGHDT and CDR2 is YYEEEE in the germline V gene. This CDR3 has 18 amino acids. The CDR3 sequence is CASSLDWGQGRGTDTQYF. The CDR3 DNA is TGTGCCAGCAGCTTGGACTGGGGACAGGGAAGGGGGACAGATACGCAGTATTTT.

This clone was counted once. The V call is TRBV9, the J call TRBJ2-2, with TRBD2 matching 9 bases. The CDR3 totals 18 residues. Trimming removed 2 bases from V and 5 bases from J; junction bases left unmatched: 13. Germline V gene data show CDR1 as SGDLS and CDR2 as YYNGEE. The CDR3 bases are TGTGCCAGCAGCGTTAACGAAGGGCGGGAGGGGGTGACCGGGGAGCTGTTTTTT. Translating gives CASSVNEGREGVTGELFF.

This chain links TRBV30 with TRBJ1-3; D remains unclear. From germline, CDR1 is GTSNPN and CDR2 SVGIG (reference sequence). The CDR3 is 14 amino acids. V was shortened by 1 base and J by 0 bases, with 7 bases between the two germline ends. For the CDR3, the DNA is TGTGCCTGGAGTGGTAGTTTCTCTGGAAACACCATATATTTT. Translated: CAWSGSFSGNTIYF.

The V gene is TRBV6-5, the J gene TRBJ1-1, with 7 nucleotides matching TRBD1. V dropped 6 bases and J dropped 1; count of bases not matched to a gene: 8. In germline, CDR1 is MNHEY, CDR2 SVGAGI. The CDR3 has 15 residues. CDR3 coding DNA: TGTGCCAGCAGGCGGCCGGGACAGTCGAACACTGAAGCTTTCTTT. It specifies CASRRPGQSNTEAFF.

V and J are TRBV6-1 and TRBJ2-1; D remains ambiguous. The V and J ends lost 5 bases and 10 bases respectively, with 18 bases between them. The CDR3 has 14 residues. Looked up from germline, CDR1 is MNHNS and CDR2 is SASEGT. In DNA, the CDR3 is TGTGCCAGCAGTACCGTTCTAGTGTCGCCGGAGCAGTTCTTC. Residues: CASSTVLVSPEQFF.

V gene TRBV5-1 combines with J gene TRBJ2-3; 8 nucleotides align to TRBD2. The CDR3 contains 15 residues. The J segment lost 6 bases and the V segment lost 3 bases, leaving 9 bases of the junction unmatched. From germline, CDR1 is SGHRS and CDR2 YFSETQ. The CDR3 loop is CASSSVGTSSDTQYF. CDR3 coding DNA: TGCGCCAGCAGCTCGGTAGGGACTAGTAGCGATACGCAGTATTTT.

V gene TRBV4-3 combines with J gene TRBJ2-5, with 14 nucleotides matching TRBD2. The J call may be faulty, since TRBJ2-7 better matches the DNA end. The CDR3 runs to 16 residues. Germline V gives CDR1 LGHNA, CDR2 YSLEER. The CDR3 spells CASSQRLAGGPDEQYF. The CDR3 DNA reads as TGCGCCAGCAGCCAACGACTAGCGGGAGGGCCCGACGAGCAGTACTTC.

V usage is TRBV7-3 and J usage is TRBJ2-7, with 7 bases matching TRBD1. V shed 5 bases and J 5 bases; nucleotides not matched to a gene: 6. CDR1 is SGHTA and CDR2 is FQGTGA in the germline V gene. The CDR3 is 13 residues long. The CDR3 nucleotides are TGTGCCAGCAGCGTGGGGACAGCCCACGAGCAGTACTTC. Its translation is CASSVGTAHEQYF.

The sample holds one count of this clone. This chain joins TRBV11-1 and TRBJ1-2, with D perhaps TRBD1 (5 bases). The CDR3 is 13 amino acids. The germline V gene has CDR1 SGHAT and CDR2 FQDESV (reference sequence). The V and J ends lost 0 bases and 4 bases respectively, with 6 bases between them. The CDR3 sequence: CASSLAGLYGYTF. The CDR3, as DNA: TGTGCCAGCAGCTTAGCGGGGCTCTATGGCTACACCTTC.

The chain is built from TRBV6-5 and TRBJ1-1, with 9 nucleotides matching TRBD1. CDR1 and CDR2 (germline): MNHEY, SVGAGI. The CDR3 is 15 amino acids. The ends lost 2 bases at V and 5 bases at J; junction bases unmatched: 6. The CDR3 sequence: CASSYQTGGWTEAFF. CDR3 nucleotides: TGTGCCAGCAGTTACCAGACAGGGGGTTGGACTGAAGCTTTCTTT.

The chain employs TRBV18 and TRBJ1-1; D perhaps matches TRBD1 (5 bases). CDR1 is KGHSH and CDR2 is LQKENI in the germline V gene. Trimming took 0 bases from V and 2 from J, leaving 13 bases between them. The CDR3 is 16 residues long. Written as DNA, the CDR3 is TGTGCCAGCTCACCACCAATCGGGGGGATCAACACTGAAGCTTTCTTT. This gives the protein CASSPPIGGINTEAFF. The complete variable domain, with remaining parts taken from reference TRBV18 and TRBJ1-1, reads NAGVMQNPRHLVRRRGQEARLRCSPMKGHSHVYWYRQLPEEGLKFMVYLQKENIIDESGMPKERFSAEFPKEGPSILRIQQVVRGDSAAYFCASSPPIGGINTEAFFGQGTRLTVV.

V is TRBV5-1 and J is TRBJ2-5; D is perhaps TRBD1 (5 bases). Germline assignment: CDR1 SGHRS and CDR2 YFSETQ. V shed 6 bases and J shed 0 bases, with 6 bases lying between them. The length of the CDR3 is 12 residues. CDR3 nucleotide sequence: TGCGCCAGCACAGGGAACCAAGAGACCCAGTACTTC. As protein: CASTGNQETQYF. Full variable domain (outside the CDR3, taken from reference TRBV5-1 and TRBJ2-5): KAGVTQTPRYLIKTRGQQVTLSCSPISGHRSVSWYQQTPGQGLQFLFEYFSETQRNKGNFPGRFSGRQFSNSRSEMNVSTLELGDSALYLCASTGNQETQYFGPGTRLLVL.

The chain couples TRBV5-1 to TRBJ2-3; 9 bases fit TRBD2. Per germline, CDR1 SGHRS and CDR2 YFSETQ. The CDR3 sequence is 16 residues long. J gave up 3 bases and V 3 bases, and 8 bases lay outside the gene matches. This chain's CDR3 is CASSSGAGGPTDTQYF. CDR3 DNA: TGCGCCAGCAGCTCCGGGGCGGGGGGGCCAACAGATACGCAGTATTTT.

The gene calls are TRBV5-6 and TRBJ1-2; D is uncertain. Germline assignment: CDR1 SGHDT and CDR2 YYEEEE. Between the trimmed V and J ends, which lost 4 bases and 0 bases, there was a span of 10 bases. This CDR3 comprises 14 residues. CDR3 bases: TGTGCCAGCAGCCTTCTTTCGGCTAACTATGGCTACACCTTC. This codes for CASSLLSANYGYTF.

Comments on this clone: The same CDR3 is also encoded by other DNA sequences in this sample. The chain combines TRBV28 with TRBJ2-7, with D tentatively TRBD1 (5 bases). This CDR3 comprises 14 residues. V gave up 2 bases and J gave up 1 base, with 9 bases separating them. Per germline, CDR1 MDHEN and CDR2 SYDVKM. The CDR3: CASSLQGRSYEQYF. The CDR3 nucleotides read TGTGCCAGCAGTTTACAGGGAAGATCCTACGAGCAGTACTTC.

The chain couples TRBV2 to TRBJ1-2; 8 bases line up with TRBD1. This CDR3 spans 14 amino acids. The germline V gene has CDR1 SNHLY and CDR2 FYNNEI. V lost 6 bases and J lost 0; bases outside the gene matches: 3. The CDR3, as DNA: TGTGCCAGCAGGGGACAGGTTTCTAACTATGGCTACACCTTC. Protein: CASRGQVSNYGYTF.

V usage is TRBV30 and J usage is TRBJ2-1, with TRBD1 identical over 9 bases. The J segment lost 6 bases and the V segment lost 4 bases, leaving 7 bases of the junction unmatched. There are 14 residues in the CDR3. Germline lookup yields CDR1 GTSNPN and CDR2 SVGIG (reference sequence). The CDR3: CAWNSGQGSNEQFF. In DNA, the CDR3 is TGTGCCTGGAATTCGGGACAGGGAAGCAATGAGCAGTTCTTC.